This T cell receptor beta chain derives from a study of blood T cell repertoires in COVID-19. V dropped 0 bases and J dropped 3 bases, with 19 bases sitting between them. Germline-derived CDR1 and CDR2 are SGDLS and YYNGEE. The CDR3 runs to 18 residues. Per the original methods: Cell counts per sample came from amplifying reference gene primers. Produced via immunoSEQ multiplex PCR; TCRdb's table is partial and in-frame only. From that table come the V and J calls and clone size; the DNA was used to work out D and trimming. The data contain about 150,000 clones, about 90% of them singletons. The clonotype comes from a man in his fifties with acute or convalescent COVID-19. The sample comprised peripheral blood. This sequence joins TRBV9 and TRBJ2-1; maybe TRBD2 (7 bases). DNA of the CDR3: TGTGCCAGCAGCGTAGAAGGGGGGGTAGGACGGTTCTACAATGAGCAGTTCTTC. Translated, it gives CASSVEGGVGRFYNEQFF.